This TCR beta chain is drawn from a study of shared clonotypes between healthy human individuals. Study conclusions and caveats: Shared clonotypes across all four donors exceeded non-shared ones in generation probability.

TCRdb's table, derived via immunoSEQ multiplex PCR, lists solely in-frame clones and lacks some. The sample includes millions of clones, roughly 96% of them seen just once. Concerning this clone itself: Its matching antigen is unknown.

The sequencing input was naive CD4+ T cells sorted from blood. Described subset: CD45RA+ positively selected. This clonotype was obtained from a man in his late teens or twenties in good health.

The CDR3 reads CASSVVSGGVIPGELFF. As DNA, the CDR3 is TGTGCCAGCAGCGTAGTTTCAGGGGGCGTTATCCCCGGGGAGCTGTTTTTT. The V and J genes are TRBV9 and TRBJ2-2; 8 bases fit TRBD1. The germline V gene encodes CDR1 SGDLS and CDR2 YYNGEE. This CDR3 comprises 17 residues. V was pared by 0 bases and J by 6 bases, with 10 bases of the junction left unmatched.